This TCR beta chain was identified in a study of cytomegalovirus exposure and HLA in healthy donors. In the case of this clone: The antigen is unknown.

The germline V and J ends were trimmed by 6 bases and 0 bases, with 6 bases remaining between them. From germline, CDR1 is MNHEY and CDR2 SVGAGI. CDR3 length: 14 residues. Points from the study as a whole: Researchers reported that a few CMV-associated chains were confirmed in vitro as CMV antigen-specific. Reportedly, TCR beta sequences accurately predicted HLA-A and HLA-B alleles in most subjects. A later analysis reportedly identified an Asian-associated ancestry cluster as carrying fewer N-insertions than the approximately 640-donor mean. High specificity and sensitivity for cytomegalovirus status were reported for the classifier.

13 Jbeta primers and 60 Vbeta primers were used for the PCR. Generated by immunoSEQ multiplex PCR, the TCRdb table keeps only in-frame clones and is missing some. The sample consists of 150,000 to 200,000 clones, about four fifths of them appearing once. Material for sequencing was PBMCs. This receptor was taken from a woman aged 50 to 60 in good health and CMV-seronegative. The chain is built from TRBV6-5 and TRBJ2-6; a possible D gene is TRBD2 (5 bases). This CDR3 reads CASRGSSGANVLTF. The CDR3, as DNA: TGTGCCAGCAGAGGGAGCTCTGGGGCCAACGTCCTGACTTTC.